Below are 32 T cell receptor beta chains sequenced from a single sample in a study of post-analysis software for immune sequencing data. Unique molecular identifiers tagged the TCR beta cDNA libraries. TCRdb re-analysed the PCR reads in MiXCR, keeping a single row per CDR3 protein. The sample carries roughly 600,000 distinct CDR3 sequences, roughly 40% recorded once. Findings and limits, study-wide: Patients used a few TRBV segments, including TRBV5-6, TRBV5-1 and TRBV20-1, more often than controls.

These receptors have no known antigen. The sequenced sample was blood. The receptors here all came from a girl aged 5-17 years with multiple sclerosis.

This clonotype was seen a few times. The V and J genes are TRBV4-1 and TRBJ2-3; D gene unclear. V shed 0 bases and J shed 3 bases, with 7 bases lying between them. Germline V gene data show CDR1 as MGHRA and CDR2 as YSYEKL. The CDR3 is 14 residues long. In DNA, the CDR3 is TGCGCCAGCAGCCAAGATCAGACGACAGATACGCAGTATTTT. As protein: CASSQDQTTDTQYF.

The DNA of the CDR3 is TGTGCCAGCAGCTTAGGCGCGGAGAGGTATGAGCAGTTCTTC. Residues: CASSLGAERYEQFF. V is TRBV13 and J is TRBJ2-1; D is unresolved. Per the germline V gene, CDR1 is PRHDT and CDR2 is FYEKMQ (reference sequence). The V gene lost 0 bases and the J gene lost 8 bases, with 11 bases spanning the gap. The CDR3 totals 14 residues.

The rearrangement links TRBV6-1 to TRBJ2-3; 7 bases fit TRBD2. Per germline, CDR1 MNHNS and CDR2 SASEGT. The length of the CDR3 is 18 residues. V dropped 7 bases and J dropped 1; count of bases not matched to a gene: 17. CDR3 nucleotide sequence: TGTGCCAGCAAACGGCAAGTAGCGGGCCCGGGCGGCACAGATACGCAGTATTTT. Protein product: CASKRQVAGPGGTDTQYF.

This clonotype has just a few counts. V and J are TRBV12-3 or TRBV12-4 and TRBJ2-6; D unclear. The CDR3 covers 15 residues. V was shortened by 4 bases and J by 0 bases, with 7 bases between the two germline ends. The CDR3 sequence is CASSYSLSGANVLTF. In DNA form, the CDR3 reads TGTGCCAGCAGTTACAGCCTCTCTGGGGCCAACGTCCTGACTTTC.

This clonotype appeared a few times. The gene calls are TRBV7-2 and TRBJ2-7; 11 positions agree with TRBD2. Germline lookup yields CDR1 SGHTA and CDR2 FQGNSA. The CDR3 runs to 20 residues. The junction had 18 bases not matched to a gene; V was cut back by 2 bases and J by 3 bases. DNA of the CDR3: TGTGCCAGCAGCTTATTTCGCATTTCCAATAGCGGGGGGGTCATCTACGAGCAGTACTTC. Encoded protein: CASSLFRISNSGGVIYEQYF.

This clonotype occurred a few times. V is TRBV3-1 and J is TRBJ2-6; D remains ambiguous. This CDR3 has 16 residues. The ends were cut back, 3 bases at V and 4 bases at J, with 13 bases in the middle. Germline lookup yields CDR1 LGHDT and CDR2 YNNKEL (reference sequence). The CDR3 spells CASSQATVTGANVLTF. DNA of the CDR3: TGTGCCAGCAGCCAGGCTACCGTAACAGGGGCCAACGTCCTGACTTTC.

A few counts support this clonotype. This chain links TRBV12-3 or TRBV12-4 with TRBJ2-1, with D possibly being TRBD1 (5 bases). V was trimmed by 5 bases and J by 4 bases, leaving 15 bases between them. This CDR3 is 15 amino acids long. The CDR3 reads CASSPPDTTYNEQFF. The CDR3, as DNA: TGTGCCAGCAGTCCCCCGGACACCACATACAATGAGCAGTTCTTC.

J is TRBJ1-1 and V is TRBV11-3; D is unclear. The germline V gene encodes CDR1 SGHNT and CDR2 YENEEA. V lost 6 bases and J lost 2, with 10 bases in between. The CDR3 is 13 residues long. The CDR3 protein is CASSSDGNTEAFF. CDR3 bases: TGTGCCAGCAGTTCCGACGGTAACACTGAAGCTTTCTTT.

This chain uses TRBV28 with TRBJ2-7; D is possibly TRBD1 or TRBD2 (6 bases each). Germline V gene lookup returns CDR1 MDHEN and CDR2 SYDVKM. V shed 5 bases and J shed 3 bases, with 17 bases lying between them. The CDR3 has 15 amino acids. CDR3 region: CASSTYIGGGYEQYF. CDR3 coding DNA: TGTGCCAGCAGTACTTATATTGGAGGGGGCTACGAGCAGTACTTC.

This rearrangement joins TRBV12-3 or TRBV12-4 to TRBJ1-3; D gene unclear. Trimming removed 5 bases at V and 0 bases at J, with 2 bases between. The CDR3 has 12 residues. DNA of the CDR3: TGTGCCAGCAGTGACTCTGGAAACACCATATATTTT. It yields the protein CASSDSGNTIYF.

The rearrangement joins TRBV7-2 to TRBJ2-1, with D unclear. The V and J ends lost 4 bases and 7 bases respectively, with 8 bases between them. The CDR3 loop spans 12 amino acids. The germline V gene encodes CDR1 SGHTA and CDR2 FQGNSA. CDR3 DNA: TGTGCCAGCAGCTCGGTCTCAAATGAGCAGTTCTTC. It codes for CASSSVSNEQFF.

The J gene is TRBJ2-1, the V gene TRBV24-1; 7 nucleotides line up with TRBD1. Germline assignment: CDR1 KGHDR and CDR2 SFDVKD. This CDR3 comprises 18 residues. V was pared by 3 bases and J by 1 base, with 11 bases of the junction left unmatched. CDR3 protein: CATSDPRTGDGSYNEQFF. The CDR3 nucleotides read TGTGCCACCAGTGATCCCCGGACAGGAGATGGATCCTACAATGAGCAGTTCTTC.

CDR3 DNA: TGCAGTGCCCTAAAGGGACAGATGAACACTGAAGCTTTCTTT. Translation gives CSALKGQMNTEAFF. The chain links TRBV20-1 to TRBJ1-1, with 7 nucleotides matching TRBD1. Losses at the gene ends were 6 bases for V and 0 bases for J; bases not matched to a gene: 7. Germline V gene sequence: CDR1 DFQATT, CDR2 SNEGSKA (reference sequence). This CDR3 has 14 residues.

The chain couples TRBV7-9 to TRBJ1-2; the D gene is possibly TRBD1 (5 bases). Trimming removed 4 bases from V and 7 bases from J, with 16 bases in between. The CDR3 consists of 14 residues. In germline, CDR1 is SEHNR, CDR2 FQNEAQ (reference sequence). The CDR3 DNA is TGTGCCAGCAGCTATGCTTCCGGGACGCGTGGCTACACCTTC. Translation gives CASSYASGTRGYTF.

This clonotype appeared a few times. The V gene is TRBV10-3, the J gene TRBJ1-1; D is possibly TRBD1 (5 bases). Germline-derived CDR1 and CDR2 are ENHRY and SYGVKD. This CDR3 has 14 residues. V lost 7 bases and J lost 2, with 14 bases in between. This CDR3 is CAITPGHANTEAFF. The CDR3 region has the DNA TGTGCCATCACCCCCGGACATGCCAACACTGAAGCTTTCTTT.

The rearrangement joins TRBV12-3 or TRBV12-4 to TRBJ2-1; 16 bases align to TRBD2. The CDR3 covers 18 residues. The ends lost 8 bases at V and 7 bases at J; junction bases unmatched: 14. CDR3 protein: CASAKPGLAGGQKNEQFF. CDR3 DNA: TGTGCCAGCGCGAAACCGGGACTAGCGGGGGGGCAGAAAAATGAGCAGTTCTTC.

About this clonotype: One end of the junction does not line up with germline, which may come from a read error. CDR3 in amino acids: CTSSYGGKETQYF. The CDR3 coding sequence is TGTACCAGCAGTTATGGCGGGAAAGAGACCCAGTACTTC. The J gene is TRBJ2-5, the V gene TRBV6-6; TRBD2 is a possible D gene (6 bases). From germline, CDR1 is MNHNY and CDR2 SVGAGI (reference sequence). The CDR3 loop spans 13 amino acids.

This chain links TRBV7-2 with TRBJ2-7; 9 bases fit TRBD1. Germline values: CDR1 SGHTA, CDR2 FQGNSA. The CDR3 spans 15 residues. With 3 bases clipped from V and 3 bases from J, the junction kept 6 bases outside the gene matches. CDR3 loop: CASSLTGTGYYEQYF. The CDR3 region has the DNA TGTGCCAGCAGCTTGACCGGGACAGGGTACTACGAGCAGTACTTC.

The chain has TRBV11-3 and TRBJ2-1; no definite D call. V was cut by 3 bases and J by 2 bases, with 20 bases left in between. Germline values: CDR1 SGHNT, CDR2 YENEEA. This CDR3 has 18 amino acids. This CDR3 is CASSFKRTRASTYNEQFF. DNA for the CDR3: TGTGCCAGCAGCTTCAAACGGACCCGGGCCTCTACCTACAATGAGCAGTTCTTC.

This clonotype was detected a few times. The rearrangement links TRBV6-5 to TRBJ1-1, with 7 positions matching TRBD1. J lost 2 bases, V lost 2 bases, and 11 bases had no gene match. This CDR3 has 17 residues. The germline V gene has CDR1 MNHEY and CDR2 SVGAGI. CDR3 in DNA: TGTGCCAGCAGTTACCCAATTCCGGGACAGCCAAACACTGAAGCTTTCTTT. This translates into CASSYPIPGQPNTEAFF.

This clonotype was detected only a few times. The chain couples TRBV4-1 to TRBJ1-5; D is undetermined. This CDR3 has 15 amino acids. Trimming took 0 bases from V and 3 from J, leaving 9 bases between them. Germline V gives CDR1 MGHRA, CDR2 YSYEKL. CDR3 sequence reads: CASSQENSPNQPQHF. The CDR3 nucleotides read TGCGCCAGCAGCCAAGAAAACAGCCCCAATCAGCCCCAGCATTTT.

The chain joins TRBV5-1 to TRBJ2-3, with 8 bases fitting TRBD2. From germline, CDR1 is SGHRS and CDR2 YFSETQ. V dropped 4 bases and J dropped 1; count of bases not matched to a gene: 11. This CDR3 region has 17 residues. The CDR3 protein is CASSSHGPGRGTDTQYF. Written as DNA, the CDR3 is TGCGCCAGCAGCAGCCACGGCCCCGGGAGGGGCACAGATACGCAGTATTTT.

The chain joins TRBV29-1 to TRBJ2-7; D ambiguous. Per the germline V gene, CDR1 is SQVTM and CDR2 is ANQGSEA. This CDR3 is built from 12 residues. V gave up 4 bases and J gave up 0 bases, with 7 bases separating them. The CDR3 protein is CSVGKSSYEQYF. The CDR3 region has the DNA TGCAGCGTTGGGAAGAGCTCCTACGAGCAGTACTTC.

CDR3 nucleotides: TGTGCCAGCAGCCCATCCGGGACCACCTACGAGCAGTACTTC. Translation: CASSPSGTTYEQYF. This sequence joins TRBV7-2 and TRBJ2-7; D assignment may be TRBD1 or TRBD2 (5 bases each). With 5 bases removed from V and 2 bases from J, the gap between germline ends came to 13 bases. The CDR3 contains 14 residues. Germline V gene sequence: CDR1 SGHTA, CDR2 FQGNSA.

The V call is TRBV5-5, the J call TRBJ1-2; TRBD1 might be the D (5 bases). The V gene's germline CDR1 is SGHKS and CDR2 YYEKEE (reference sequence). This CDR3 has 12 amino acids. Trimming took off 4 bases at V and 8 bases at J, with 12 bases between the two ends. CDR3: CASSPLGEGYTF. In DNA, the CDR3 is TGTGCCAGCAGCCCCCTGGGGGAAGGCTACACCTTC.

In this sample, this clonotype turned up a few times. V usage is TRBV7-2 and J usage is TRBJ2-1; 14 nucleotides align to TRBD2. The length of the CDR3 is 14 residues. V trimming: 5 bases; J trimming: 8 bases; junction bases outside the gene matches: 2. In germline, CDR1 is SGHTA, CDR2 FQGNSA. CDR3 sequence reads: CASSGLAGGYEQFF. CDR3 DNA sequence: TGTGCCAGCAGCGGACTAGCGGGGGGATATGAGCAGTTCTTC.

This chain connects TRBV2 to TRBJ2-1; TRBD1 might be the D (5 bases). The CDR3 covers 12 residues. Per germline, CDR1 SNHLY and CDR2 FYNNEI. V was cut by 6 bases and J by 11 bases, with 14 bases left in between. DNA for the CDR3: TGTGCCAGCAGAGTGACAGATGAGAAGCAGTTCTTC. Residues: CASRVTDEKQFF.

This clonotype was seen a few times. The V and J genes are TRBV24-1 and TRBJ2-7; 9 nucleotides agree with TRBD1. V shed 3 bases, J shed 6 bases, and the junction held 8 bases outside the gene matches. Germline-derived CDR1 and CDR2 are KGHDR and SFDVKD. This CDR3 has 15 residues. The DNA for the CDR3 is TGTGCCACCAGTGATACGGGACAGGGACGTTCCGAGCAGTACTTC. Translation gives CATSDTGQGRSEQYF.

In regard to this clonotype: A much larger clone differs by one base, so this may be a read error. The rearrangement joins TRBV5-1 to TRBJ1-1, with D maybe TRBD1 (5 bases). Trimming took off 0 bases at V and 3 bases at J, with 6 bases between the two ends. CDR3 length: 13 amino acids. Per germline, CDR1 SGHRS and CDR2 YFSETQ. CDR3 nucleotide sequence: TGCGCCAGCAGCTTGGACAGGTACACTGAAGCTTTCTTT. The encoded protein is CASSLDRYTEAFF.

The rearrangement uses TRBV6-5 and TRBJ2-1, with D possibly being TRBD2 (7 bases). The germline V gene encodes CDR1 MNHEY and CDR2 SVGAGI. This CDR3 is 14 amino acids long. The V gene lost 4 bases and the J gene lost 8 bases, with 15 bases spanning the gap. CDR3 in amino acids: CASSLSTGGYEQFF. In DNA, the CDR3 is TGTGCCAGCAGTTTGTCGACGGGGGGCTATGAGCAGTTCTTC.

Only a few counts were recorded for this clonotype. V is TRBV6-5 and J is TRBJ2-7; D may be TRBD1 (6 bases). Trimming pared 6 bases from V and 5 bases from J, leaving 11 bases between. The CDR3 runs to 12 residues. Germline V CDR1 and CDR2: MNHEY, SVGAGI. CDR3 residues: CASRQGKDEQYF. The CDR3 DNA is TGTGCCAGCAGGCAGGGGAAGGACGAGCAGTACTTC.

The V and J genes are TRBV29-1 and TRBJ2-1, with TRBD1 as a possible D gene (5 bases). The J call is uncertain, as TRBJ2-7 better fits the DNA end. The V gene's germline CDR1 is SQVTM and CDR2 ANQGSEA. The CDR3 totals 14 residues. The CDR3 loop is CSAGWIPTYNEQYF. The CDR3 bases are TGCAGCGCAGGGTGGATCCCGACCTACAATGAGCAGTACTTC.